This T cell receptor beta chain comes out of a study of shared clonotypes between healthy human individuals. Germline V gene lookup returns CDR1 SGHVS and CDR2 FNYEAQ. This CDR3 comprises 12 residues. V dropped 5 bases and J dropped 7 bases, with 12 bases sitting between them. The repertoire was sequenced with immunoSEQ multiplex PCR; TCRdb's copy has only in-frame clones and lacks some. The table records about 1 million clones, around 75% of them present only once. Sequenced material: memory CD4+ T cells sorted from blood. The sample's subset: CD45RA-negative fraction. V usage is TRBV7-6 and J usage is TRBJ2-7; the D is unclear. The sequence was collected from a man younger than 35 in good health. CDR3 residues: CASSPRTEEQYF. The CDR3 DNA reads TGTGCCAGCAGCCCGAGAACAGAGGAGCAGTACTTC.